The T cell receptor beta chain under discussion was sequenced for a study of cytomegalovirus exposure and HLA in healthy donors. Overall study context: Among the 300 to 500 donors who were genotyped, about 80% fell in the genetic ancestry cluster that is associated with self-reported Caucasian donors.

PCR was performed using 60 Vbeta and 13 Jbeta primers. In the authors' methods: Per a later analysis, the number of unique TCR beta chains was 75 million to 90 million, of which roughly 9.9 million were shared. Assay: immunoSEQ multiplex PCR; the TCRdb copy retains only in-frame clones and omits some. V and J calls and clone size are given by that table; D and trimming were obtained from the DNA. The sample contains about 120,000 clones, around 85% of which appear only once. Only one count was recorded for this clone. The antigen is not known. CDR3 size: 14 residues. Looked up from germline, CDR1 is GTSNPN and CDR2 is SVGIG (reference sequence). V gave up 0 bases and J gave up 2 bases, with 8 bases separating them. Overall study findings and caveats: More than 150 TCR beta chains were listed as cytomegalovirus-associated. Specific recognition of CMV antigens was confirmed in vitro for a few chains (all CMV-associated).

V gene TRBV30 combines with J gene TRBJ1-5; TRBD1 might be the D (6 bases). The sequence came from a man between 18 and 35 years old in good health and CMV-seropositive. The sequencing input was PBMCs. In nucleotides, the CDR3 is TGTGCCTGGAGTGTTTCAGGGGGCAATCAGCCCCAGCATTTT. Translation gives CAWSVSGGNQPQHF.